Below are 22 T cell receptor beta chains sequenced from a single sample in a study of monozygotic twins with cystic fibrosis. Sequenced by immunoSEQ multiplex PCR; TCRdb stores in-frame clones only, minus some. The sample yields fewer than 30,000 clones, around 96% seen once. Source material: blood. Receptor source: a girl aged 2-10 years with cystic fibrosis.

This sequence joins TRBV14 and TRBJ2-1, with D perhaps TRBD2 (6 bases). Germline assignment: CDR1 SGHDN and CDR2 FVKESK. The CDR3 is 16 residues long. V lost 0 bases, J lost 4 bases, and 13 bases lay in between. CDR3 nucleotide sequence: TGTGCCAGCAGCCAAGACTGGAGGGGAGTTTACAATGAGCAGTTCTTC. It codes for CASSQDWRGVYNEQFF.

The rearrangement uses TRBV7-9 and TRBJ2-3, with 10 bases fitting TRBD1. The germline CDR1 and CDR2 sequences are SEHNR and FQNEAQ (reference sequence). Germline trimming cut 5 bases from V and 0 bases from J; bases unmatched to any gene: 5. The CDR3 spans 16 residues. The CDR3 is CASSKPGQGSTDTQYF. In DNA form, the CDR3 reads TGTGCCAGCAGCAAACCGGGACAGGGGAGCACAGATACGCAGTATTTT.

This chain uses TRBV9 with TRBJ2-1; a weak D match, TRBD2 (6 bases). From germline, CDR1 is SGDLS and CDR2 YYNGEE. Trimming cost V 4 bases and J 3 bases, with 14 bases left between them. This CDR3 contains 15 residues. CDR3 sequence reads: CASSPRGTVYNEQFF. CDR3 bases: TGTGCCAGCAGCCCCCGGGGGACGGTCTACAATGAGCAGTTCTTC. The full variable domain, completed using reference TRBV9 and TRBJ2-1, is DSGVTQTPKHLITATGQRVTLRCSPRSGDLSVYWYQQSLDQGLQFLIQYYNGEERAKGNILERFSAQQFPDLHSELNLSSLELGDSALYFCASSPRGTVYNEQFFGPGTRLTVL.

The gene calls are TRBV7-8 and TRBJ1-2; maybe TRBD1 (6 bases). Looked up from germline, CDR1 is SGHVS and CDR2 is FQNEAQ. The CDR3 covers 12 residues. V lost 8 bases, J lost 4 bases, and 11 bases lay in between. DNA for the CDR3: TGTGCCAGCGCCAGGGGAAGCTATGGCTACACCTTC. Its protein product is CASARGSYGYTF. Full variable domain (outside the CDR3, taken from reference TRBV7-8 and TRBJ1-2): GAGVSQSPRYKVAKRGQDVALRCDPISGHVSLFWYQQALGQGPEFLTYFQNEAQLDKSGLPSDRFFAERPEGSVSTLKIQRTQQEDSAVYLCASARGSYGYTFGSGTRLTVV.

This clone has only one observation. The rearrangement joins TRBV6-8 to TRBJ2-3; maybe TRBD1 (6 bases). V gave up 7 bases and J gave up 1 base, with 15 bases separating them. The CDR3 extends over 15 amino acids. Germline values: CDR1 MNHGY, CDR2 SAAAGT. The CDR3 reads CASTQGGYGTDTQYF. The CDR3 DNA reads TGTGCCAGCACCCAAGGGGGATATGGCACAGATACGCAGTATTTT.

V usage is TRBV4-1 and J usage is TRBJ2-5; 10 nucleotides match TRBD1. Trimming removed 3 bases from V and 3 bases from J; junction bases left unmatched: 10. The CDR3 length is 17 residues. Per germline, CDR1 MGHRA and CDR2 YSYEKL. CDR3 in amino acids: CASSHTWDRGGKETQYF. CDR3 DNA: TGCGCCAGCAGCCATACATGGGACAGGGGCGGGAAAGAGACCCAGTACTTC.

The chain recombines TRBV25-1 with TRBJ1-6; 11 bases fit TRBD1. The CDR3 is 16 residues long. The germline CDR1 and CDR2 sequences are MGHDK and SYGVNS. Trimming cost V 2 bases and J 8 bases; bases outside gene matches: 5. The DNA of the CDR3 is TGTGCCAGCAGTGAAATTGGGACAGGGGGAGATTCACCCCTCCACTTT. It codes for CASSEIGTGGDSPLHF.

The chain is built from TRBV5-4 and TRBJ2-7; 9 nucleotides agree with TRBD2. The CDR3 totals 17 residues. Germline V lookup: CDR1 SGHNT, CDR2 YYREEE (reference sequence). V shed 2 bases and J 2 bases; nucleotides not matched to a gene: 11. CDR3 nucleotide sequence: TGTGCCAGCAGCTTTAAGGCATCGGGACTAGCAGCCTACGAGCAGTACTTC. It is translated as CASSFKASGLAAYEQYF.

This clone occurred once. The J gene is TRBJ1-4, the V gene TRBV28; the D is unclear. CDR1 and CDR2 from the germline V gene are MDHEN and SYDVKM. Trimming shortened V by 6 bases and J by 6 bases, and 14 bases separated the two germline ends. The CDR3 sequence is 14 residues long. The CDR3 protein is CASSSLPGYEKLFF. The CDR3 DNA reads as TGTGCCAGCAGCTCCCTGCCGGGTTATGAAAAACTGTTTTTT.

CDR3 in amino acids: CASSSDGTYGYTF. CDR3 coding DNA: TGTGCCAGCAGCTCTGACGGGACGTATGGCTACACCTTC. The rearrangement joins TRBV5-5 to TRBJ1-2; tentatively, D is TRBD1 (5 bases). Trimming pared 3 bases from V and 5 bases from J, leaving 11 bases between. Looked up from germline, CDR1 is SGHKS and CDR2 is YYEKEE (reference sequence). The length of the CDR3 is 13 residues.

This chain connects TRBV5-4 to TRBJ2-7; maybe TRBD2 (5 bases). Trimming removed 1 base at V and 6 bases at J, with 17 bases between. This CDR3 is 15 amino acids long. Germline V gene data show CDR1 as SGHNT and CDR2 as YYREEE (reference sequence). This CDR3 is CASSLSGRGFGEQYF. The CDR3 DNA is TGTGCCAGCAGCTTGAGCGGCAGAGGGTTTGGCGAGCAGTACTTC.

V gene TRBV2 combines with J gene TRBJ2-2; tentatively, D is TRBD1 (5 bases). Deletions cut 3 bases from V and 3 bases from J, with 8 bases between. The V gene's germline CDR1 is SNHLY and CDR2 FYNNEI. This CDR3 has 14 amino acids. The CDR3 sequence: CASSEKGYTGELFF. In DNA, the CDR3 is TGTGCCAGCAGTGAGAAGGGGTACACCGGGGAGCTGTTTTTT.

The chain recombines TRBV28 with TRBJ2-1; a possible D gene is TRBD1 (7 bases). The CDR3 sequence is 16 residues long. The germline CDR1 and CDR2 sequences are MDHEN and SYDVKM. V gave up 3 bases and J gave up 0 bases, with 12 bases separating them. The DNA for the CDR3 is TGTGCCAGCAGTTTCCCAGGGGGGAGCTCCTACAATGAGCAGTTCTTC. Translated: CASSFPGGSSYNEQFF.

CDR3 region: CSVAAGTDSNQPQHF. The CDR3 bases are TGCAGCGTAGCCGCCGGGACAGATAGCAATCAGCCCCAGCATTTT. The chain recombines TRBV29-1 with TRBJ1-5; TRBD1 aligns across 7 bases. The trim removed 6 bases at V and 0 bases at J, leaving 8 bases unmatched. This CDR3 spans 15 amino acids. Germline CDR1 reads SQVTM; CDR2 reads ANQGSEA.

The CDR3 protein is CASSLARPLAGPGGEQFF. CDR3 bases: TGTGCCAGCAGTTTAGCCCGCCCCCTAGCGGGGCCCGGAGGTGAGCAGTTCTTC. This chain links TRBV28 with TRBJ2-1; 9 bases are shared with TRBD2. The CDR3 consists of 18 residues. CDR1 MDHEN and CDR2 SYDVKM come from the germline V gene. V shed 2 bases and J 9 bases; nucleotides not matched to a gene: 17.

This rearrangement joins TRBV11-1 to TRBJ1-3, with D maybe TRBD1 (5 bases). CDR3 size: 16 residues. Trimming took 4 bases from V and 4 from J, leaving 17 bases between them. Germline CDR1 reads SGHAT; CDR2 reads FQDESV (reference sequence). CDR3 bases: TGTGCCAGCAGCTCCGCGCCCACAGGATCAGGAAACACCATATATTTT. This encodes CASSSAPTGSGNTIYF.

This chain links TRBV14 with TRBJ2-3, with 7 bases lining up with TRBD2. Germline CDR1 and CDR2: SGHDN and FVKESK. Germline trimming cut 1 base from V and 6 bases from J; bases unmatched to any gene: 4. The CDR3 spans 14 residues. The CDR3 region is CASSQGDGRDTQYF. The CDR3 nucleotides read TGTGCCAGCAGCCAAGGCGACGGGAGGGATACGCAGTATTTT.

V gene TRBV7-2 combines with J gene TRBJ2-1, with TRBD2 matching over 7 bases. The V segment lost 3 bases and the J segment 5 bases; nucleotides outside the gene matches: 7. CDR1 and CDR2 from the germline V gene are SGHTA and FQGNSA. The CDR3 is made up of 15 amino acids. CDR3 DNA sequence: TGTGCCAGCAGCTTGGGGCTAGCGGATAACAATGAGCAGTTCTTC. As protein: CASSLGLADNNEQFF.

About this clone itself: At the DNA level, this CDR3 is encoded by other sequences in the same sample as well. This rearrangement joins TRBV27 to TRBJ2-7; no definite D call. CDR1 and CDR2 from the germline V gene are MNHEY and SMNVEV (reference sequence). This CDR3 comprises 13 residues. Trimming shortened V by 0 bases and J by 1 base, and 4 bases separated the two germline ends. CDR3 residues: CASSLSRSYEQYF. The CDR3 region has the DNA TGTGCCAGCAGTTTATCCCGATCCTACGAGCAGTACTTC.

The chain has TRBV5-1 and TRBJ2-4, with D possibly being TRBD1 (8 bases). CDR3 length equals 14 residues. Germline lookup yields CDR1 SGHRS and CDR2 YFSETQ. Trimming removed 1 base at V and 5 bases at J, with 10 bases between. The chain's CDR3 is CASSLTGGENIQYF. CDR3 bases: TGCGCCAGCAGCTTGACAGGGGGGGAAAACATTCAGTACTTC.

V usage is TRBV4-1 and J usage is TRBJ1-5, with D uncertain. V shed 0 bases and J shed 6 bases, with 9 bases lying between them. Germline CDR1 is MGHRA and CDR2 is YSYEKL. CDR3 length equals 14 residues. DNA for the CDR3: TGCGCCAGCAGCCAAGAAGGGCGAGGTCAGCCCCAGCATTTT. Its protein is CASSQEGRGQPQHF.

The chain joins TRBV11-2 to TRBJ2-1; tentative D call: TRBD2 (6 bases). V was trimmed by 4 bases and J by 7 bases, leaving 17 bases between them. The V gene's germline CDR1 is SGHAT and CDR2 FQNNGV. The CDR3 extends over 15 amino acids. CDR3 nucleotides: TGTGCCAGCAGCTCCATGTCGGGGGAGATGAATGAGCAGTTCTTC. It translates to CASSSMSGEMNEQFF.